The 12 T cell receptor beta chains reported below all come from one sample, sequenced in a study of shared clonotypes between healthy human individuals. The assay was immunoSEQ multiplex PCR, and TCRdb's table has in-frame clones only and misses some. The table records some 2.3 million clones, over 90% of them present only once. The specimen was naive CD4+ T cells from PBMCs. The subset was: CD45RA+ positively selected. All receptors derive from a young man in good health. Some clones in this sample may be carry-over from other donors' samples.

The chain is built from TRBV16 and TRBJ2-7; 10 bases are shared with TRBD1. V shed 3 bases and J 3 bases; nucleotides not matched to a gene: 5. The CDR3 has 15 amino acids. The germline V gene has CDR1 KGHSY and CDR2 FQNENV. This chain's CDR3 is CASSQSGQGNYEQYF. The CDR3 DNA reads as TGTGCCAGCAGCCAGTCGGGACAGGGGAACTACGAGCAGTACTTC.

In the case of this clone: The same CDR3 is also encoded by other DNA sequences in this sample. V and J are TRBV18 and TRBJ2-6; tentatively, D is TRBD1 (5 bases). V was trimmed by 3 bases and J by 0 bases, leaving 12 bases between them. Germline V gene lookup returns CDR1 KGHSH and CDR2 LQKENI. This CDR3 contains 17 residues. This CDR3 is CASSPGQGSSGANVLTF. Written as DNA, the CDR3 is TGTGCCAGCTCACCTGGGCAGGGTTCCTCTGGGGCCAACGTCCTGACTTTC.

This chain joins TRBV5-6 and TRBJ1-3, with D unclear. Per germline, CDR1 SGHDT and CDR2 YYEEEE. The germline V and J ends were trimmed by 1 base and 8 bases, with 10 bases remaining between them. The CDR3 contains 13 residues. Here the CDR3 reads CASSLLGRDTIYF. CDR3 nucleotides: TGTGCCAGCAGCTTGTTAGGTCGAGACACCATATATTTT.

This chain links TRBV2 with TRBJ2-2; 11 positions match TRBD2. J was trimmed by 4 bases and V by 2 bases; bases with no gene match: 3. The CDR3 is 16 residues long. The germline CDR1 and CDR2 sequences are SNHLY and FYNNEI. This CDR3 is CASSEIGTSGTGELFF. The CDR3 bases are TGTGCCAGCAGTGAAATTGGGACTAGCGGCACCGGGGAGCTGTTTTTT.

The J gene is TRBJ2-1, the V gene TRBV7-3; 9 nucleotides agree with TRBD2. Unmatched junction bases numbered 7, after V lost 4 bases and J lost 3 bases. From germline, CDR1 is SGHTA and CDR2 FQGTGA. The CDR3 loop spans 16 amino acids. The CDR3 here is CASSSSLAGSYNEQFF. In nucleotides, the CDR3 is TGTGCCAGCAGCTCCTCCCTAGCGGGGAGCTACAATGAGCAGTTCTTC. The entire variable domain, with the rest obtained from reference TRBV7-3 and TRBJ2-1, is as follows: GAGVSQTPSNKVTEKGKYVELRCDPISGHTALYWYRQSLGQGPEFLIYFQGTGAADDSGLPNDRFFAVRPEGSVSTLKIQRTERGDSAVYLCASSSSLAGSYNEQFFGPGTRLTVL.

The chain links TRBV7-3 to TRBJ2-6; 8 nucleotides agree with TRBD2. Trimming at V came to 4 bases and at J to 3 bases, leaving 5 bases not matched to a gene. The germline V gene has CDR1 SGHTA and CDR2 FQGTGA. This CDR3 is 16 amino acids long. The CDR3 sequence: CASSSVLAGGANVLTF. Written as DNA, the CDR3 is TGTGCCAGCAGCTCCGTCCTAGCGGGTGGGGCCAACGTCCTGACTTTC.

Concerning this clone itself: Other nucleotide sequences in the sample specify the same CDR3. This chain connects TRBV9 to TRBJ2-5; either TRBD1 or TRBD2 may fit D (5 bases each). Trimming removed 2 bases from V and 1 base from J, with 9 bases in between. The CDR3 extends over 14 amino acids. Germline values: CDR1 SGDLS, CDR2 YYNGEE. The CDR3 reads CASSVLGTQETQYF. The CDR3 nucleotides are TGTGCCAGCAGCGTCCTCGGGACCCAAGAGACCCAGTACTTC.

The chain joins TRBV6-6 to TRBJ2-5; 10 bases agree with TRBD2. CDR3 length equals 14 residues. The germline V gene encodes CDR1 MNHNY and CDR2 SVGAGI (reference sequence). V trimming: 4 bases; J trimming: 5 bases; junction bases outside the gene matches: 4. CDR3 sequence reads: CASSLRAGGETQYF. The CDR3 bases are TGTGCCAGCAGTTTAAGAGCGGGAGGGGAGACCCAGTACTTC.

The rearrangement links TRBV6-5 to TRBJ1-2; maybe TRBD1 (5 bases). Germline CDR1 reads MNHEY; CDR2 reads SVGAGI. CDR3 length equals 15 residues. Trimming cost V 5 bases and J 2 bases, with 15 bases left between them. The CDR3 spells CASSGTWGMNYGYTF. Here the CDR3 DNA reads TGTGCCAGCAGTGGCACGTGGGGGATGAACTATGGCTACACCTTC.

The CDR3 nucleotides are TGTGCCAGCAGCCCCGCCGTAGGCTACACCTTC. Amino acids: CASSPAVGYTF. The chain carries TRBV7-9 and TRBJ1-2, with D unresolved. This CDR3 is 11 amino acids long. V was trimmed by 5 bases and J by 8 bases, leaving 9 bases between them. Per germline, CDR1 SEHNR and CDR2 FQNEAQ (reference sequence).

This clone was seen once. This chain connects TRBV11-1 to TRBJ2-3; TRBD2 matches 7 bases. V shed 5 bases, J shed 1 base, and the junction held 12 bases outside the gene matches. The CDR3 sequence is 17 residues long. Germline values: CDR1 SGHAT, CDR2 FQDESV (reference sequence). CDR3 amino acids: CASSPSGGRRRTDTQYF. CDR3 DNA: TGTGCCAGCAGCCCCTCTGGCGGGAGACGCCGCACAGATACGCAGTATTTT. The variable domain in full, completed from reference TRBV11-1 and TRBJ2-3, reads EAEVAQSPRYKITEKSQAVAFWCDPISGHATLYWYRQILGQGPELLVQFQDESVVDDSQLPKDRFSAERLKGVDSTLKIQPAELGDSAMYLCASSPSGGRRRTDTQYFGPGTRLTVL.

The rearrangement joins TRBV28 to TRBJ2-7; TRBD2 matches 10 bases. The V gene end was trimmed by 2 bases and the J gene end by 3 bases; junction bases not matched to a gene: 7. In germline, CDR1 is MDHEN, CDR2 SYDVKM. The CDR3 totals 16 residues. CDR3 region: CASSLIPSGRVYEQYF. The CDR3 coding sequence is TGTGCCAGCAGTTTAATTCCCAGCGGGAGGGTCTACGAGCAGTACTTC.